The clone carrying this T cell receptor (beta chain) came up a few times. The germline V gene encodes CDR1 KGHDR and CDR2 SFDVKD. This CDR3 comprises 15 residues. V was trimmed by 4 bases and J by 6 bases, leaving 15 bases between them. This sample is drawn from a study of blood T cell repertoires in COVID-19. How the authors handled the data: Estimated nucleated cell counts came from reference gene primer amplification. Method: immunoSEQ multiplex PCR; TCRdb's copy keeps in-frame clones and lacks some. V and J calls plus clone size are reproduced from that table; the DNA served to infer D and trimming. The repertoire holds some 250,000 clones, about nine tenths seen once, with about 4% in the top ten.

Sequenced input: PBMCs or T cells enriched from blood (not recorded which). The receptor comes from a woman in her 30s with acute COVID-19. The chain carries TRBV24-1 and TRBJ1-5; D gene ambiguous. Here the CDR3 DNA reads TGTGCCACCAGTGACGAGGGAAACATGGGTCAGCCCCAGCATTTT. This translates into CATSDEGNMGQPQHF.